This is a list of T cell receptor beta chains from one sample in a study of T cells in Graves' hyperthyroidism and ophthalmopathy. Via MiXCR, TCRdb re-called the multiplex PCR reads, giving one row per CDR3 protein. The data hold about 640,000 distinct CDR3 sequences, with 20% to 25% observed a single time. Specimen: blood. The receptor source for this set is a young man with Graves' ophthalmopathy. The CDR3 runs from the conserved cysteine through the conserved F or W. A D gene is named only where the DNA matches it firmly. Size is stated for part of the rows, as once, few or many counts, or as a class when the clone is expanded.

d_call: .
clone_size: few
v_call: TRBV7-9
cdr3_length: 11
j_call: TRBJ1-1
cdr3_nt: TGTGCCAGCAGCTTTAAAGGTGAAGCTTTCTTT
cdr3_aa: CASSFKGEAFF

d_call: .
clone_size: .
v_call: TRBV9
cdr3_length: 13
j_call: TRBJ1-6
cdr3_nt: TGTGCCAGCAGCGTTGACAGAGGATCACCCCTCCACTTT
cdr3_aa: CASSVDRGSPLHF

d_call: .
clone_size: .
v_call: TRBV6-1
cdr3_length: 13
j_call: TRBJ2-7
cdr3_nt: TGTGCCAGCAGCCGAGAGGGGGCCTACGAGCAGTACTTC
cdr3_aa: CASSREGAYEQYF

d_call: TRBD2
clone_size: .
v_call: TRBV9
cdr3_length: 15
j_call: TRBJ2-7
cdr3_nt: TGTGCCAGCAGCACTAAGAGCGGGAGTAACTACGAGCAGTACTTC
cdr3_aa: CASSTKSGSNYEQYF

d_call: .
clone_size: .
v_call: TRBV30
cdr3_length: 15
j_call: TRBJ2-6
cdr3_nt: TGTGCCTGGAATGTCCGTGGCTCTGGGGCCAACGTCCTGACTTTC
cdr3_aa: CAWNVRGSGANVLTF

d_call: TRBD1
clone_size: many
v_call: TRBV11-2
cdr3_length: 13
j_call: TRBJ2-7
cdr3_nt: TGTGCCAGCAGCGTTGGGACAGTCTACGAGCAGTACTTC
cdr3_aa: CASSVGTVYEQYF

d_call: .
clone_size: .
v_call: TRBV20-1
cdr3_length: 10
j_call: TRBJ2-7
cdr3_nt: TGCAGTGCTAGTTCGCGCGAGCAGTACTTC
cdr3_aa: CSASSREQYF

d_call: .
clone_size: .
v_call: TRBV11-2
cdr3_length: 19
j_call: TRBJ2-1
cdr3_nt: TGTGCCAGCAGCTCAATCCGGGGCCCTTTAAGCAGCTCCTACAATGAGCAGTTCTTC
cdr3_aa: CASSSIRGPLSSSYNEQFF

d_call: .
clone_size: .
v_call: TRBV28
cdr3_length: 14
j_call: TRBJ2-2
cdr3_nt: TGTGCCAGCAGTGGGGGTATAGTAACCGGGGAGCTGTTTTTT
cdr3_aa: CASSGGIVTGELFF

d_call: .
clone_size: many
v_call: TRBV30
cdr3_length: 13
j_call: TRBJ1-5
cdr3_nt: TGTGCCTGGAGCCTAACTGGCAATCAGCCCCAGCATTTT
cdr3_aa: CAWSLTGNQPQHF

d_call: TRBD1
clone_size: .
v_call: TRBV6-1
cdr3_length: 14
j_call: TRBJ2-7
cdr3_nt: TGTGCCAGCAGGCGCCGGACAGGGACCGGCGAGCAGTACTTC
cdr3_aa: CASRRRTGTGEQYF

d_call: TRBD2
clone_size: few
v_call: TRBV28
cdr3_length: 17
j_call: TRBJ2-5
cdr3_nt: TGTGCCAGCAGTTTTGGTAAAGGGACTAGCAGACAAGAGGCCCAGTACTTC
cdr3_aa: CASSFGKGTSRQEAQYF

d_call: .
clone_size: few
v_call: TRBV20-1
cdr3_length: 13
j_call: TRBJ1-1
cdr3_nt: TGCAGTGCTCCCCCGCCCGGGAACACTGAAGCTTTCTTT
cdr3_aa: CSAPPPGNTEAFF

d_call: .
clone_size: .
v_call: TRBV25-1
cdr3_length: 14
j_call: TRBJ1-4
cdr3_nt: TGTGCCAGCAGTGAAGACAGGACCAATGAAAAACTGTTTTTT
cdr3_aa: CASSEDRTNEKLFF

d_call: .
clone_size: few
v_call: TRBV20-1
cdr3_length: 12
j_call: TRBJ1-5
cdr3_nt: TGCAGTGCTAGAGCGGAGAATCAGCCCCAGCATTTT
cdr3_aa: CSARAENQPQHF

d_call: .
clone_size: many
v_call: TRBV7-8
cdr3_length: 16
j_call: TRBJ2-1
cdr3_nt: TGTGCCAGCAGCTTCCGCCAAGACACCTCCTACAATGAGCAGTTCTTC
cdr3_aa: CASSFRQDTSYNEQFF

d_call: TRBD1
clone_size: .
v_call: TRBV14
cdr3_length: 15
j_call: TRBJ2-7
cdr3_nt: TGTGCCAGCAGCCCGACGGGACAGGGGGCTTACGAGCAGTACTTC
cdr3_aa: CASSPTGQGAYEQYF

d_call: .
clone_size: .
v_call: TRBV5-1
cdr3_length: 15
j_call: TRBJ1-4
cdr3_nt: TGCGCCAGCAGCTCCGGCCGGGGGGGTGGTGAAAAACTGTTTTTT
cdr3_aa: CASSSGRGGGEKLFF

d_call: .
clone_size: many
v_call: TRBV6-1
cdr3_length: 14
j_call: TRBJ2-7
cdr3_nt: TGTGCCAGCAGTTATGGAGGGCCCCACTACGAGCAGTACTTC
cdr3_aa: CASSYGGPHYEQYF

d_call: .
clone_size: .
v_call: TRBV28
cdr3_length: 15
j_call: TRBJ2-7
cdr3_nt: TGTGCCAGCAGTTTAGTACAGGCTAGCTCCTACGAGCAGTACTTC
cdr3_aa: CASSLVQASSYEQYF

d_call: .
clone_size: .
v_call: TRBV18
cdr3_length: 14
j_call: TRBJ2-7
cdr3_nt: TGTGCCAGCTCACTAACGGAGGGCTCCTACGAGCAGTACTTC
cdr3_aa: CASSLTEGSYEQYF

d_call: .
clone_size: .
v_call: TRBV7-9
cdr3_length: 12
j_call: TRBJ1-2
cdr3_nt: TGTGCCAGCAGCTTAGCGGCGGATGGCTACACCTTC
cdr3_aa: CASSLAADGYTF

d_call: TRBD1
clone_size: many
v_call: TRBV2
cdr3_length: 15
j_call: TRBJ1-5
cdr3_nt: TGTGCCAGCAGGATCGACAGGGTAGTCAGTCAGCCCCAGCATTTT
cdr3_aa: CASRIDRVVSQPQHF

d_call: .
clone_size: .
v_call: TRBV15
cdr3_length: 16
j_call: TRBJ2-7
cdr3_nt: TGTGCCACCAGCGGGGGCCAGGGGCGGGACTCCTACGAGCAGTACTTC
cdr3_aa: CATSGGQGRDSYEQYF

d_call: TRBD2
clone_size: many
v_call: TRBV15
cdr3_length: 13
j_call: TRBJ2-7
cdr3_nt: TGTGCCACCAGCAAAGCGTGGGGAGGGGAGGAGTACTTC
cdr3_aa: CATSKAWGGEEYF

d_call: .
clone_size: many
v_call: TRBV5-1
cdr3_length: 14
j_call: TRBJ1-5
cdr3_nt: TGCGCCAGCAGCCCAGGGGAGAGCAATCAGCCCCAGCATTTT
cdr3_aa: CASSPGESNQPQHF

d_call: TRBD1
clone_size: many
v_call: TRBV20-1
cdr3_length: 14
j_call: TRBJ1-1
cdr3_nt: TGCAGTGCTCCCCGCCTTCAGACAGGGCCAAAAGCTTTCTTT
cdr3_aa: CSAPRLQTGPKAFF

d_call: TRBD1
clone_size: few
v_call: TRBV3-1
cdr3_length: 18
j_call: TRBJ2-6
cdr3_nt: TGTGCCAGCAGCCATCGACAGGGCCCCTTCTCTGGGGCCAACGTCCTGACTTTC
cdr3_aa: CASSHRQGPFSGANVLTF

d_call: .
clone_size: few
v_call: TRBV29-1
cdr3_length: 12
j_call: TRBJ2-7
cdr3_nt: TGCAGCGTCACCCCCCCCAGGGATGAGCAGTACTTC
cdr3_aa: CSVTPPRDEQYF